A single sample gave rise to the 14 T cell receptor beta chains below, sequenced in a study of cytomegalovirus exposure and HLA in healthy donors. Sequencing used immunoSEQ multiplex PCR; TCRdb keeps in-frame clones, though not all of them. The sample lists about 50,000 clones, 93% occurring once. Sequenced material: PBMCs. These receptors originate from a woman younger than 30 in good health and CMV-seropositive.

The chain recombines TRBV6-6 with TRBJ1-6; tentatively, D is TRBD1 (5 bases). V dropped 6 bases and J dropped 14 bases, with 11 bases sitting between them. The CDR3 is 11 amino acids. CDR1 and CDR2 (germline): MNHNY, SVGAGI (reference sequence). The chain's CDR3 is CASRDTVTLHF. CDR3 DNA: TGTGCCAGCAGGGACACCGTCACCCTCCACTTT.

The chain joins TRBV29-1 to TRBJ2-7; possibly TRBD2 for D (6 bases). The germline V and J ends were trimmed by 7 bases and 3 bases, with 19 bases remaining between them. Germline-derived CDR1 and CDR2 are SQVTM and ANQGSEA. This CDR3 contains 14 residues. The CDR3 loop is CSAIGTLLGYEQYF. CDR3 sequence (DNA): TGCAGCGCGATAGGGACTCTCCTGGGCTACGAGCAGTACTTC.

This rearrangement joins TRBV7-9 to TRBJ1-4; D gene uncertain. Per germline, CDR1 SEHNR and CDR2 FQNEAQ (reference sequence). The CDR3 extends over 15 amino acids. The V and J ends lost 4 bases and 5 bases respectively, with 14 bases between them. Here the CDR3 DNA reads TGTGCCAGCAGCTCCACCCTAGGCACGAATGAAAAACTGTTTTTT. Its protein is CASSSTLGTNEKLFF.

This chain joins TRBV11-3 and TRBJ2-3; TRBD2 aligns across 7 bases. J gave up 6 bases and V 4 bases, and 4 bases lay outside the gene matches. The CDR3 is 13 amino acids. CDR1 is SGHNT and CDR2 is YENEEA in the germline V gene. The CDR3 DNA reads as TGTGCCAGCAGCTACGGACTAGGGGATACGCAGTATTTT. Protein: CASSYGLGDTQYF.

This sequence joins TRBV9 and TRBJ2-5; no clear D gene. Germline V gene lookup returns CDR1 SGDLS and CDR2 YYNGEE. The CDR3 has 13 residues. Trimming stripped 3 bases from V and 5 bases from J, with 11 bases between. The CDR3 sequence is CASSALSTETQYF. CDR3 DNA: TGTGCCAGCAGCGCACTATCGACGGAGACCCAGTACTTC. Drawing the rest from reference TRBV9 and TRBJ2-5, the complete variable domain is DSGVTQTPKHLITATGQRVTLRCSPRSGDLSVYWYQQSLDQGLQFLIQYYNGEERAKGNILERFSAQQFPDLHSELNLSSLELGDSALYFCASSALSTETQYFGPGTRLLVL.

V is TRBV5-1 and J is TRBJ2-5, with unresolved D. The V end lost 2 bases, the J end lost 5 bases, and 10 bases lay between the germline ends. CDR1 is SGHRS and CDR2 is YFSETQ in the germline V gene. The CDR3 consists of 13 residues. CDR3 sequence: CASSFPAGETQYF. DNA of the CDR3: TGCGCCAGCAGCTTCCCGGCCGGGGAGACCCAGTACTTC.

The table lists this clone with a count of one. The J gene is TRBJ2-1, the V gene TRBV7-9; 7 nucleotides match TRBD2. CDR3 length: 15 residues. Unmatched junction bases numbered 5, after V lost 2 bases and J lost 4 bases. Germline lookup yields CDR1 SEHNR and CDR2 FQNEAQ (reference sequence). The CDR3 sequence is CASSLLAGDYNEQFF. CDR3 DNA: TGTGCCAGCAGCTTACTCGCGGGAGATTACAATGAGCAGTTCTTC.

This chain uses TRBV7-9 with TRBJ1-1; perhaps TRBD1 as D (5 bases). The CDR3 length is 13 residues. V lost 8 bases to trimming and J lost 10 bases, with 20 bases between them. Per the germline V gene, CDR1 is SEHNR and CDR2 is FQNEAQ (reference sequence). The CDR3 DNA reads as TGTGCCAGCGGGTATTCACAGGATTATGTAGCTTTCTTT. Protein: CASGYSQDYVAFF.

This chain joins TRBV27 and TRBJ2-7; 10 bases line up with TRBD2. Trimming cost V 5 bases and J 0 bases; bases outside gene matches: 4. The CDR3 is 15 amino acids. Germline values: CDR1 MNHEY, CDR2 SMNVEV (reference sequence). The DNA for the CDR3 is TGTGCCAGCAGTCCCCTAGCGGGGGACTCCTACGAGCAGTACTTC. It encodes CASSPLAGDSYEQYF.

The V gene is TRBV28, the J gene TRBJ2-7; D possibly corresponds to TRBD2 (6 bases). V lost 2 bases and J lost 7, with 21 bases in between. Germline V gene data show CDR1 as MDHEN and CDR2 as SYDVKM. This CDR3 is built from 16 residues. The DNA for the CDR3 is TGTGCCAGCAGTTTAATCGAGCGGGCACTCGAGAGGGAGCAGTACTTC. Its translation: CASSLIERALEREQYF.

The chain couples TRBV5-4 to TRBJ2-1; 15 bases are a match to TRBD2. Losses at the gene ends were 6 bases for V and 1 base for J; bases not matched to a gene: 11. There are 19 residues in the CDR3. In germline, CDR1 is SGHNT, CDR2 YYREEE (reference sequence). CDR3 DNA sequence: TGTGCCAGCAAGTCCAGAGGACTAGCGGGGGGGAGGTCCTACAATGAGCAGTTCTTC. Translated, it gives CASKSRGLAGGRSYNEQFF.

The chain employs TRBV2 and TRBJ2-1; D gene ambiguous. This CDR3 has 13 amino acids. V lost 6 bases, J lost 7 bases, and 13 bases lay in between. Germline lookup yields CDR1 SNHLY and CDR2 FYNNEI. CDR3 loop: CASSETPDNEQFF. In DNA form, the CDR3 reads TGTGCCAGCAGCGAAACCCCAGATAATGAGCAGTTCTTC.

This rearrangement joins TRBV2 to TRBJ2-7; D is possibly TRBD1 (5 bases). In germline, CDR1 is SNHLY, CDR2 FYNNEI. The V gene lost 3 bases and the J gene lost 0 bases, with 6 bases spanning the gap. The CDR3 sequence is 13 residues long. The CDR3 coding sequence is TGTGCCAGCAGTGAGACAGTCTCCTACGAGCAGTACTTC. Residues: CASSETVSYEQYF.

V usage is TRBV7-9 and J usage is TRBJ2-3; D may be TRBD2 (7 bases). Trimming removed 5 bases at V and 6 bases at J, with 18 bases between. This CDR3 spans 15 amino acids. CDR1 and CDR2 from the germline V gene are SEHNR and FQNEAQ (reference sequence). The CDR3 protein is CASSPSGDMLDTQYF. The CDR3 nucleotides read TGTGCCAGCAGCCCCAGCGGGGACATGCTGGATACGCAGTATTTT.